This T cell receptor beta chain came from a study of cytomegalovirus exposure and HLA in healthy donors. Study-level results: Donors belonging to an Asian-associated ancestry cluster reportedly showed fewer N-insertions in productive TCRs than the roughly 670-donor mean, according to what a later analysis found.

PCR primers comprised 60 Vbeta and 13 Jbeta primers. The assay was immunoSEQ multiplex PCR, and TCRdb's table has in-frame clones only and misses some. The sample holds approximately 92,000 clones, around four fifths seen once. Trimming stripped 2 bases from V and 0 bases from J, with 15 bases between. Germline V lookup: CDR1 SGHKS, CDR2 YYEKEE (reference sequence). The CDR3 contains 17 residues. In regard to this clone: Its target is unknown.

The sequence derives from a man aged 45-65 years in good health and CMV-seropositive. This chain links TRBV5-5 with TRBJ2-1, with D possibly TRBD1 on 5 matching bases. The source material was PBMCs. This CDR3 is CASSLNRGLSSYNEQFF. The CDR3 bases are TGTGCCAGCAGCTTAAATAGGGGCCTCAGCTCCTACAATGAGCAGTTCTTC.